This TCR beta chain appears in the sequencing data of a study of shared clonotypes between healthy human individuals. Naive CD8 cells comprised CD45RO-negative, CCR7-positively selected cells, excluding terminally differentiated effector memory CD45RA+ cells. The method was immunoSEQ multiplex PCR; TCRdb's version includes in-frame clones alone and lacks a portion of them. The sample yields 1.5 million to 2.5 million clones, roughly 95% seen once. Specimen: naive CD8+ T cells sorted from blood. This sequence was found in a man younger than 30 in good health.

CDR3 amino acids: CASTVTPYNEQFF. DNA for the CDR3: TGTGCCAGCACCGTGACACCCTACAATGAGCAGTTCTTC. The rearrangement joins TRBV7-9 to TRBJ2-1; D is uncertain. This CDR3 has 13 amino acids. Germline V lookup: CDR1 SEHNR, CDR2 FQNEAQ (reference sequence). With 7 bases removed from V and 2 bases from J, the gap between germline ends came to 9 bases.